Below, one T cell receptor (beta chain) is given with its context. The repertoire was sequenced with immunoSEQ multiplex PCR; TCRdb's copy has only in-frame clones and lacks some. The sample comprises under 350,000 clones, 90% of which are singletons, and around 2.6% rests with the top ten. Donors in Cohort 3 counted as recovered after two negative PCRs, clearance, or symptom resolution. The sample originates from a study of blood T cell repertoires in COVID-19. In the study overall: Spain, Italy and the United States supplied samples that represented acute and convalescent COVID-19.

CDR3 length: 15 amino acids. The ends lost 6 bases at V and 4 bases at J; junction bases unmatched: 8. Germline CDR1 is MDHEN and CDR2 is SYDVKM. The material sequenced was PBMCs or T cells enriched from blood (not recorded which). The rearrangement joins TRBV28 to TRBJ1-5, with 8 nucleotides matching TRBD1. The clonotype was recovered from a man in his fifties or sixties who had recovered from COVID-19. The CDR3 protein is CASRPYTGGNQPQHF. For the CDR3, the DNA is TGTGCCAGCAGGCCATACACAGGGGGAAATCAGCCCCAGCATTTT. The variable domain in full, with the rest retrieved from reference TRBV28 and TRBJ1-5, is DVKVTQSSRYLVKRTGEKVFLECVQDMDHENMFWYRQDPGLGLRLIYFSYDVKMKEKGDIPEGYSVSREKKERFSLILESASTNQTSMYLCASRPYTGGNQPQHFGDGTRLSIL.